These T cell receptor beta chains were read from a single sample in a study of T cell changes during pregnancy in multiple sclerosis. Generated by immunoSEQ multiplex PCR, the TCRdb table keeps only in-frame clones and is missing some. The profile shows 58,000 or so clones, approximately 90% of them singletons. Sequencing was performed on peripheral blood, taken in the first trimester of pregnancy. These receptors all stem from a female donor in good health, enrolled as a control in a pregnancy study. Each CDR3 is given with its conserved first and last residue.

V	J	CDR3
TRBV11-3	TRBJ1-1	CASSLGGAMNTEAFF
TRBV21-1	TRBJ2-7	CASSKARQRSSYEQYF
TRBV28	TRBJ2-6	CASSRTGGSGANVLTF
TRBV7-9	TRBJ1-1	CASSFTGDTEAFF
TRBV5-1	TRBJ2-7	CASSLVAGASEQYF
TRBV9	TRBJ2-3	CASSISGLADVQIVTQYF
TRBV18	TRBJ2-5	CASSQNFRDSQETQYF
TRBV4-1	TRBJ1-5	CASSQGQLSNQPQHF
TRBV6-4	TRBJ2-1	CASILGYSDEQFF
TRBV30	TRBJ1-1	CAWVGPYAQWLNTEAFF
TRBV9	TRBJ1-5	CASLTQGGHCWENQPQHF
TRBV19	TRBJ2-1	CASSYDRSSYNEQFF
TRBV5-4	TRBJ1-6	CASSPESGQGSSPLHF
TRBV5-1	TRBJ2-2	CASSLTGTSGGAPGELFF